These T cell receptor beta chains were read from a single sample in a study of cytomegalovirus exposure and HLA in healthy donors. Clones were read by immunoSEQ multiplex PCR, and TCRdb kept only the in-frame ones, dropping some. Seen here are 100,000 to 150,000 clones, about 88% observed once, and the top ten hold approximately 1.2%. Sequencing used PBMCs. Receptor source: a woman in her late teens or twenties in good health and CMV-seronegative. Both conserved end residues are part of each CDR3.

CDR3: CASSSSRQGVAF; V: TRBV11-2
CDR3: CASSLDTNYGYTF; V: TRBV7-9
CDR3: CASSRGGRYNEQFF; V: TRBV6-1
CDR3: CASSETGTGAGYTF; V: TRBV18
CDR3: CASSDEDRYSTEAFF; V: TRBV2
CDR3: CASSPRTVPLRGYTF; V: TRBV19
CDR3: CASSLAAGSTEAFF; V: TRBV5-1
CDR3: CASSLAQETQYF; V: TRBV4-1
CDR3: CASSLEDTWETQYF; V: TRBV5-4
CDR3: CASSLWAGVPVGQYF; V: TRBV11-2
CDR3: CASSLRDRGMTDTQYF; V: TRBV7-3
CDR3: CASHSVTDTQYF; V: TRBV5-1
CDR3: CASSSGQGFTYEQYF; V: TRBV6-5